These T cell receptor beta chains were read from a single sample in a study of identical twins. TCRdb called the 5' RACE reads again in MiXCR, with one record for every CDR3 protein. Of about 570,000 distinct CDR3 sequences in the sample, nearly 10% are singletons; the top ten hold 2.5% to 3.5%. These data are also associated with another study on yellow fever vaccine responses in identical twins.

Sequencing input: PBMCs. The source of these receptors is a woman aged 18-29 years in good health. CDR3s include the opening cysteine and the closing phenylalanine or tryptophan. Each record gives: V gene, clone size, J gene, D gene, CDR3 DNA, CDR3 protein. D genes are given only for firm matches. Clone size is stated in some rows and not others, as once, few, many or a class when expanded.

TRBV5-1	many	TRBJ1-2	.	TGCGCCAGCAGCTTGACCCCAAGTCATGGCTACACCTTC	CASSLTPSHGYTF
TRBV2	.	TRBJ2-2	.	TGTGCCAGCAGGTTCAGGGACGGCGGGGAGCTGTTTTTT	CASRFRDGGELFF
TRBV5-1	many	TRBJ2-7	.	TGCGCCAGCAGCTTGCACCAGAACCCCTACGAGCAGTACTTC	CASSLHQNPYEQYF
TRBV15	.	TRBJ2-2	.	TGTGCCACCAGCAGAGATAGAGGAGGGACCGGGGAGCTGTTTTTT	CATSRDRGGTGELFF
TRBV29-1	.	TRBJ2-7	.	TGCAGCGTTATAACCGACAGAACCTACGAGCAGTACTTC	CSVITDRTYEQYF
TRBV3-1	.	TRBJ2-7	TRBD2	TGTGCCAGCAGCCCATCCGGGACTACCTACTACGAGCAGTACTTC	CASSPSGTTYYEQYF
TRBV3-1	few	TRBJ2-2	.	TGTGCCAGCAGCCACCTACAGGGTTTAGCCGGGGAGCTGTTTTTT	CASSHLQGLAGELFF
TRBV7-9	.	TRBJ2-1	TRBD1	TGTGCCAGCAGATTACAGGGGTTTAGGGACAATGAGCAGTTCTTC	CASRLQGFRDNEQFF
TRBV5-6	many	TRBJ2-5	TRBD2	TGTGCCAGCAGCTTGCCCAGCGGGAGTGGAGAGACCCAGTACTTC	CASSLPSGSGETQYF
TRBV7-2	.	TRBJ2-3	TRBD1	TGTGCCAGCAGCCGGGACAGGGTGGCAGATACGCAGTATTTT	CASSRDRVADTQYF
TRBV12-3/TRBV12-4	.	TRBJ2-2	TRBD2	TGTGCCAGCAGTTTCGGCGGGAGAGGCACCGGGGAGCTGTTTTTT	CASSFGGRGTGELFF
TRBV3-1	.	TRBJ2-1	.	TGTGCCAGCAGCCAAGTGGGGACGGGTTGGAGCTCCTACAATGAGCAGTTCTTC	CASSQVGTGWSSYNEQFF
TRBV7-2	.	TRBJ1-1	.	TGTGCCAGCAGCTTACGGGGGGCGTCTGAAGCTTTCTTT	CASSLRGASEAFF
TRBV7-8	few	TRBJ2-2	TRBD1	TGTGCCAGCAGCTTAGCTGGACAGGGAGCGAACACCGGGGAGCTGTTTTTT	CASSLAGQGANTGELFF
TRBV11-1	few	TRBJ2-3	.	TGTGCCAGCAGCTTAATTGCAGGGAATAAGGAGCCGACTAGCACAGATACGCAGTATTTT	CASSLIAGNKEPTSTDTQYF
TRBV5-1	few	TRBJ2-2	TRBD2	TGCGCCAGCAGCGGGGGACTAGCGGGAGTCGTCACCGGGGAGCTGTTTTTT	CASSGGLAGVVTGELFF
TRBV7-9	many	TRBJ2-7	.	TGTGCCAGCAGCTTAGCAGGGCTAGACAACGAGCAGTACTTC	CASSLAGLDNEQYF
TRBV20-1	.	TRBJ2-1	TRBD1	TGCAGTGCTAGAGATTACTCAATAAGACAGGGCTCCTACAATGAGCAGTTCTTC	CSARDYSIRQGSYNEQFF
TRBV5-4	.	TRBJ2-3	.	TGTGCCAGCAGCTTGGGGTCGGCACGGACCACAGATACGCAGTATTTT	CASSLGSARTTDTQYF
TRBV11-2	few	TRBJ2-3	.	TGTGCCAGCAGCTTAGATAGGAGTGGCACGGGACGGCGGGCAGATACGCAGTATTTT	CASSLDRSGTGRRADTQYF
TRBV12-3/TRBV12-4	few	TRBJ1-1	TRBD1	TGTGCCAGCAGTTCACCTGGGACAGGGGGAACTGAAGCTTTCTTT	CASSSPGTGGTEAFF
TRBV20-1	few	TRBJ2-1	TRBD2	TGCAGTGCTAGAGATATTTCAGTGGGTCGTGGGAGGGAAAACAATGAGCAGTTCTTC	CSARDISVGRGRENNEQFF
TRBV14	.	TRBJ1-4	.	TGTGCCAGCAGCCAAGGAAACAGGGAGGATGAAAAACTGTTTTTT	CASSQGNREDEKLFF
TRBV4-3	.	TRBJ2-7	.	TGCGCCAGCAGCCAAGATCAGTCCCTGCGATTCGAGCAGTACTTC	CASSQDQSLRFEQYF
TRBV20-1	many	TRBJ2-1	TRBD2	TGCAGTGCTATATTACGGGAGGGGGCCTACAATGAGCAGTTCTTC	CSAILREGAYNEQFF
TRBV6-1	.	TRBJ2-1	.	TGTGCCAGCAGCCCCATAGCGGAGTTTAAGCAGTTCTTC	CASSPIAEFKQFF
TRBV25-1	few	TRBJ2-7	.	TGTGCCAGCAGACGGGTCAACGAGCAGTACTTC	CASRRVNEQYF
TRBV7-9	.	TRBJ1-1	TRBD1	TGTGCCAGCAGCGTCGGGACAGGGATGAACACTGAAGCTTTCTTT	CASSVGTGMNTEAFF
TRBV20-1	.	TRBJ2-1	.	TGCAGTGCGGCACTAGAGGTTGAGCAGTTCTTC	CSAALEVEQFF
TRBV28	few	TRBJ2-7	.	TGTGCCAGCACCCCTCCGGGGGAAACCTACGAGCAGTACTTC	CASTPPGETYEQYF
TRBV7-2	few	TRBJ2-2	.	TGTGCCAGCAGTCTCGGGATAACAGTGGATTCCGGGGAGCTGTTTTTT	CASSLGITVDSGELFF
TRBV11-2	many	TRBJ2-1	TRBD2	TGTGCCAGCAGCTTAGGGAGGTGGGCTAGCGGGAGGACTGAGCAGTTCTTC	CASSLGRWASGRTEQFF
TRBV29-1	many	TRBJ2-3	TRBD2	TGCAGCGCACTGGGACTAGCGGGAGGTCGCACAGATACGCAGTATTTT	CSALGLAGGRTDTQYF
TRBV7-2	.	TRBJ1-2	.	TGTGCCAGCAGCCCCTCTTATGGCTACACCTTC	CASSPSYGYTF
TRBV12-3/TRBV12-4	few	TRBJ2-5	TRBD2	TGTGCCAGCAGCTCCTCGCTAGCGGGGTTTTTACAAGAGACCCAGTACTTC	CASSSSLAGFLQETQYF
TRBV12-3/TRBV12-4	few	TRBJ2-7	.	TGTGCCAGCAGTACACACCTTGGCGGGGTTAACCCTCTCGAGCAGTACTTC	CASSTHLGGVNPLEQYF
TRBV7-3	few	TRBJ2-5	TRBD1	TGTGCCAGCAGCCCCTGGACAGGGTCTCGAAAGACCCAGTACTTC	CASSPWTGSRKTQYF
TRBV5-1	few	TRBJ1-1	.	TGCGCCAGCAGCACCGGGACGGGCGGCACTGAAGCTTTCTTT	CASSTGTGGTEAFF
TRBV20-1	.	TRBJ1-2	.	TGCAGTGCTAGACGTCATAGGGGGTACTATGGCTACACCTTC	CSARRHRGYYGYTF
TRBV9	.	TRBJ1-5	TRBD1	TGTGCCAGCAGCGTAGAGGGGGCTAGCAATCAGCCCCAGCATTTT	CASSVEGASNQPQHF
TRBV10-2	.	TRBJ2-1	TRBD2	TGCGCCAGCAGTGAGTCAATTGGGACTAGCTCCTACAATGAGCAGTTCTTC	CASSESIGTSSYNEQFF
TRBV6-1	few	TRBJ1-1	.	TGTGCCAGCACCTTACCAGACCACACTGAAGCTTTCTTT	CASTLPDHTEAFF
TRBV29-1	.	TRBJ2-2	.	TGCAGCTTTAGGTCCGTCGCCGGGGAGCTGTTTTTT	CSFRSVAGELFF
TRBV12-3/TRBV12-4	.	TRBJ2-1	TRBD2	TGTGCCAGCAGTTGGAGGACTAGCGGGAGGGCCGATGAGCAGTTCTTC	CASSWRTSGRADEQFF
TRBV7-2	few	TRBJ2-1	TRBD2	TGTGCCAGCAGGGGACTAGCGGGGAACTACAATGAGCAGTTCTTC	CASRGLAGNYNEQFF
TRBV11-2	few	TRBJ2-5	.	TGTGCCAGCAGCTTCCAGTTGGAGGAGACCCAGTACTTC	CASSFQLEETQYF
TRBV3-1	many	TRBJ2-7	.	TGTGCCAGCAGCCAAGCGGTTTACGAGCAGTACTTC	CASSQAVYEQYF
TRBV6-5	few	TRBJ2-7	TRBD2	TGTGCCAGCAGTTACACAACCACGACAGGACTAGCGGCCTCCTACGAGCAGTACTTC	CASSYTTTTGLAASYEQYF
TRBV28	many	TRBJ2-3	TRBD2	TGTGCCAGCAGTACCATGACTAGCCCTGGAGTTGGTACGCAGTATTTT	CASSTMTSPGVGTQYF
TRBV20-1	few	TRBJ2-1	.	TGCAGTGCCCCGGCGGGGCTAGCCCCCTTCAACAATGAGCAGTTCTTC	CSAPAGLAPFNNEQFF
TRBV5-6	many	TRBJ2-7	.	TGTGCCAGCGGGGGATACGCAGCTGGCTACGAGCAGTACTTC	CASGGYAAGYEQYF
TRBV6-5	many	TRBJ2-1	TRBD2	TGTGCCAGCAGTTACCCGGAGGATAGCGGGGGAAGCTCCTACAATGAGCAGTTCTTC	CASSYPEDSGGSSYNEQFF
TRBV11-2	few	TRBJ2-6	.	TGTGCCAGCACCTATCTAAGCTCTGGGGCCAACGTCCTGACTTTC	CASTYLSSGANVLTF
TRBV6-5	many	TRBJ2-5	.	TGTGCCAGCAGTACCGACAGGTACCAAGAGACCCAGTACTTC	CASSTDRYQETQYF
TRBV6-5	few	TRBJ2-7	.	TGTGCCAGCAGTTATTACAGGGAACGCGAGCAGTACTTC	CASSYYREREQYF
TRBV7-2	few	TRBJ2-1	.	TGTGCCAGCAGCTTAGCGATTCCGGGCGTAGGAAACAATGAGCAGTTCTTC	CASSLAIPGVGNNEQFF
TRBV9	few	TRBJ2-3	.	TGTGCCAGCAGCGTAGCTTACCTTAGCACAGATACGCAGTATTTT	CASSVAYLSTDTQYF
TRBV24-1	.	TRBJ2-7	.	TGTGCCACCAGTGATGGCGGAACCTACGAGCAGTACTTC	CATSDGGTYEQYF
TRBV5-1	few	TRBJ2-7	.	TGCGCCAGCAGCTTGGAGGCCAGCCCTAGGGAGCAGTACTTC	CASSLEASPREQYF